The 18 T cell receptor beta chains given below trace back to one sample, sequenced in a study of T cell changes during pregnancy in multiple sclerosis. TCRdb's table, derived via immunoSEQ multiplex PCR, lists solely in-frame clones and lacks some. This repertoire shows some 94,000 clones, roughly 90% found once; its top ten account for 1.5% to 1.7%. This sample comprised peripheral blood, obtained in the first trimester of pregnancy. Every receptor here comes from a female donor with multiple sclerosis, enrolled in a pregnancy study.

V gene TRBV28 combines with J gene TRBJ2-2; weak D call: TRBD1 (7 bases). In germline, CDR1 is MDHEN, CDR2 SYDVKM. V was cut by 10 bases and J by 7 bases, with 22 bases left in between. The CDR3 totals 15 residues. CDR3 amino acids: CATQGGLGMGGELFF. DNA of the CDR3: TGTGCCACCCAGGGGGGACTGGGAATGGGCGGGGAGCTGTTTTTT.

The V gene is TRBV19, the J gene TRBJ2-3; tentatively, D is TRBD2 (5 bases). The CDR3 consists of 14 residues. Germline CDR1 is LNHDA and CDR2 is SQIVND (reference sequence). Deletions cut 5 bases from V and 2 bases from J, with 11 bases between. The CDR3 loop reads CASSPTGYTDTQYF. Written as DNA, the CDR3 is TGTGCCAGTAGTCCAACGGGGTACACAGATACGCAGTATTTT.

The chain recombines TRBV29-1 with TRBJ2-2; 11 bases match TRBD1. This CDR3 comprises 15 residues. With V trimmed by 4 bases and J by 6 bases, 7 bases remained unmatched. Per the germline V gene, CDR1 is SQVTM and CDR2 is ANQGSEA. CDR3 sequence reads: CSVGGGQGVAGELFF. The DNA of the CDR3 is TGCAGCGTTGGGGGGGGACAGGGGGTCGCCGGGGAGCTGTTTTTT.

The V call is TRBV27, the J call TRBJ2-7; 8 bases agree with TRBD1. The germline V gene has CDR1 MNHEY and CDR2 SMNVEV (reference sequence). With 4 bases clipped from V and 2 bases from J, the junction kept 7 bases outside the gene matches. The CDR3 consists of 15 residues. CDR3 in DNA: TGTGCCAGCAGTTCGTACAGGGGGAAACCCTACGAGCAGTACTTC. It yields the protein CASSSYRGKPYEQYF.

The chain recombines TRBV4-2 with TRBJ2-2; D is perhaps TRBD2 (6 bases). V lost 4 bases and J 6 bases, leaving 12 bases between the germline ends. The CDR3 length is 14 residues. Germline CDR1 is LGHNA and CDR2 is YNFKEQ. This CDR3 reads CASSLGGGAGELFF. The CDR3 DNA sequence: TGTGCCAGCAGCCTCGGGGGAGGTGCCGGGGAGCTGTTTTTT.

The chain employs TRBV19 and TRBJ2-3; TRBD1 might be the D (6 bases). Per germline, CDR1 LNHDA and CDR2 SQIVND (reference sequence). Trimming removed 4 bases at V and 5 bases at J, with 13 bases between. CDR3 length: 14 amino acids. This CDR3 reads CASSRGRGRDTQYF. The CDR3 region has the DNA TGTGCCAGTAGTAGAGGCAGGGGAAGAGATACGCAGTATTTT. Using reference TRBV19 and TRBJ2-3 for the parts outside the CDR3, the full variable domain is DGGITQSPKYLFRKEGQNVTLSCEQNLNHDAMYWYRQDPGQGLRLIYYSQIVNDFQKGDIAEGYSVSREKKESFPLTVTSAQKNPTAFYLCASSRGRGRDTQYFGPGTRLTVL.

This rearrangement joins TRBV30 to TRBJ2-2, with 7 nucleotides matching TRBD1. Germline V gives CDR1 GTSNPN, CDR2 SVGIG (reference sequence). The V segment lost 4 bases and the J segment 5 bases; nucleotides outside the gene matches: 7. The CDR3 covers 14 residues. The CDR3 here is CAWKGAVKTGELFF. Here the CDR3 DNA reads TGTGCCTGGAAGGGGGCCGTTAAAACCGGGGAGCTGTTTTTT.

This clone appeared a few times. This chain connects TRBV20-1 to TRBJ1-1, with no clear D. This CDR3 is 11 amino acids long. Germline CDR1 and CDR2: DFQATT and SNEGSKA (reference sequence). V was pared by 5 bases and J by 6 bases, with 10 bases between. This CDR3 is CSADLTAEAFF. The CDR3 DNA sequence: TGCAGTGCTGACCTTACAGCTGAAGCTTTCTTT.

The chain's CDR3 is CASSLVSYNEQFF. CDR3 bases: TGCGCCAGCAGCTTGGTGTCTTACAATGAGCAGTTCTTC. This chain connects TRBV5-1 to TRBJ2-1; D not resolved. In germline, CDR1 is SGHRS, CDR2 YFSETQ. This CDR3 spans 13 amino acids. Trimming left V 0 bases short and J 4 bases short, with 5 bases between. The complete variable domain, with remaining parts taken from reference TRBV5-1 and TRBJ2-1, reads KAGVTQTPRYLIKTRGQQVTLSCSPISGHRSVSWYQQTPGQGLQFLFEYFSETQRNKGNFPGRFSGRQFSNSRSEMNVSTLELGDSALYLCASSLVSYNEQFFGPGTRLTVL.

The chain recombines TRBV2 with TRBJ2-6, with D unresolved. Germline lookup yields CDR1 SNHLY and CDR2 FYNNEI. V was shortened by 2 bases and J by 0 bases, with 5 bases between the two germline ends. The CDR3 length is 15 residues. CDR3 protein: CASSEILSGANVLTF. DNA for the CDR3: TGTGCCAGCAGTGAAATCCTCTCTGGGGCCAACGTCCTGACTTTC.

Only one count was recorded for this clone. The CDR3 reads CASSVEGTGGNSPLHF. The DNA for the CDR3 is TGTGCCAGCAGCGTAGAAGGGACAGGGGGTAATTCACCCCTCCACTTT. The chain links TRBV9 to TRBJ1-6, with 11 bases aligning to TRBD1. The CDR3 totals 16 residues. V was pared by 0 bases and J by 6 bases, with 2 bases of the junction left unmatched. Germline CDR1 reads SGDLS; CDR2 reads YYNGEE.

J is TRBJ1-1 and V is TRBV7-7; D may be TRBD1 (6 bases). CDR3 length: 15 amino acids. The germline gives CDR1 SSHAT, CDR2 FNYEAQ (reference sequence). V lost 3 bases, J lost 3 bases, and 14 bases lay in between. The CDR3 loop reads CASSLVVGQHTEAFF. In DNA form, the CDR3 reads TGTGCCAGCAGCTTGGTAGTAGGACAGCACACTGAAGCTTTCTTT.

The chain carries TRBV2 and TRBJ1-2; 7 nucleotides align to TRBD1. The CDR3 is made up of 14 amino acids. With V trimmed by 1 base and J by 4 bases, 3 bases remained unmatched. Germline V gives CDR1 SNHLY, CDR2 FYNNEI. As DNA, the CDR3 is TGTGCCAGCAGTGAAGGCACAGGGGCCTATGGCTACACCTTC. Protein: CASSEGTGAYGYTF.

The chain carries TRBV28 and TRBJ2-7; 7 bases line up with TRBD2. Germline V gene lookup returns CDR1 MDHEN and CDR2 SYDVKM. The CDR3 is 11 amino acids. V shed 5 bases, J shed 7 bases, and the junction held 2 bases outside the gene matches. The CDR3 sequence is CASSTGGEQYF. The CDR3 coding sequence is TGTGCCAGCAGTACGGGGGGAGAGCAGTACTTC.

This CDR3 is CASRPLPGGGYGYTF. CDR3 DNA: TGTGCCAGCAGACCCCTCCCGGGAGGGGGCTACGGCTACACCTTC. The genes are TRBV6-4 and TRBJ1-2, with 7 bases fitting TRBD1. In germline, CDR1 is MRHNA, CDR2 SNTAGT. Trimming took 6 bases from V and 8 from J; bases not matched to a gene: 15. The CDR3 covers 15 residues.

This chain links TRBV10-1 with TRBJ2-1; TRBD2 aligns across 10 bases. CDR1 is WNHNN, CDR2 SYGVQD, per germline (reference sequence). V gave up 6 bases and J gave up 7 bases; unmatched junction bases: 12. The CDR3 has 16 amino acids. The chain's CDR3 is CASSGLAARSQNEQFF. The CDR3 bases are TGCGCCAGCAGCGGACTAGCGGCCCGCTCCCAGAATGAGCAGTTCTTC.

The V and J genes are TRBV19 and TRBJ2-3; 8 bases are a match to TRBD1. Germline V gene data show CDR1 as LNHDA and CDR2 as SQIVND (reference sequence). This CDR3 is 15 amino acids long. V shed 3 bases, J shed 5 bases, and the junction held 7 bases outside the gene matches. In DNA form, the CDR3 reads TGTGCCAGTAGTATCGGGCAGGGGGCGAGAGATACGCAGTATTTT. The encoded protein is CASSIGQGARDTQYF. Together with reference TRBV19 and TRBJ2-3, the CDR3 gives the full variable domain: DGGITQSPKYLFRKEGQNVTLSCEQNLNHDAMYWYRQDPGQGLRLIYYSQIVNDFQKGDIAEGYSVSREKKESFPLTVTSAQKNPTAFYLCASSIGQGARDTQYFGPGTRLTVL.

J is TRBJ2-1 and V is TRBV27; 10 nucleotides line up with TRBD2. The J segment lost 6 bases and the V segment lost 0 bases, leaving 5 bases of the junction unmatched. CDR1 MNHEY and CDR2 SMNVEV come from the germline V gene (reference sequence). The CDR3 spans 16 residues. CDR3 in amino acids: CASSLSSLAGVNEQFF. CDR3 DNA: TGTGCCAGCAGTTTATCGAGCCTAGCGGGAGTCAATGAGCAGTTCTTC.